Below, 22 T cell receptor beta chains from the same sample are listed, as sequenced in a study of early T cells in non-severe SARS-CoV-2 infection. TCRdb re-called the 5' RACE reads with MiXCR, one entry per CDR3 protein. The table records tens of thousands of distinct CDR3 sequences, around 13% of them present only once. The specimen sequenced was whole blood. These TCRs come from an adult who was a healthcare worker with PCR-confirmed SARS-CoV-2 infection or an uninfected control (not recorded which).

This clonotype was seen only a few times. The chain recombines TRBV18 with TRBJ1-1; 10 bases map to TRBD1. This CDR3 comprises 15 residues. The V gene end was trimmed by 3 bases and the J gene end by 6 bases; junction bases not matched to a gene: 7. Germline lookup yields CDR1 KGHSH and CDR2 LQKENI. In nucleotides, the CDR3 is TGTGCCAGCTCACCTTCTCCGGGGACAGGGGCTGAAGCTTTCTTT. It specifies CASSPSPGTGAEAFF.

As DNA, the CDR3 is TGTGCCAGCAGTTACGGGGGGCGGGGGACCCAGTACTTC. It translates to CASSYGGRGTQYF. The gene calls are TRBV28 and TRBJ2-5; TRBD2 is a possible D gene (7 bases). V lost 4 bases and J 7 bases, leaving 13 bases between the germline ends. CDR1 and CDR2 (germline): MDHEN, SYDVKM. CDR3 length equals 13 residues.

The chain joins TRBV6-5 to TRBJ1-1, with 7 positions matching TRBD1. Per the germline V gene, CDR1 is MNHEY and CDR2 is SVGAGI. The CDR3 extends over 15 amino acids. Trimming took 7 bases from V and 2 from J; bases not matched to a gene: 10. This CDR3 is CASIYFQGGNTEAFF. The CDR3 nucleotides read TGTGCCAGCATTTATTTTCAGGGGGGTAACACTGAAGCTTTCTTT.

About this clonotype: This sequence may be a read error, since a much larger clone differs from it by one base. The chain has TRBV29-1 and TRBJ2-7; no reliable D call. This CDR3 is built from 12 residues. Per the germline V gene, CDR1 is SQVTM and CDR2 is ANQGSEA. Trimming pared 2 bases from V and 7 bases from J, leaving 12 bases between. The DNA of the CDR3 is TGCAGCGTTGAAAAGATCGGGCGGGAGCAGTACTTC. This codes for CSVEKIGREQYF.

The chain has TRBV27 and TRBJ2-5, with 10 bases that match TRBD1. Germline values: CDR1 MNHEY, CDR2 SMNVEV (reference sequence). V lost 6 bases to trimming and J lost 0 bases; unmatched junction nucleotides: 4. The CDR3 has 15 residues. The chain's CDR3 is CASSKDRGNQETQYF. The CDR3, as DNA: TGTGCCAGCAGCAAGGACAGGGGGAACCAAGAGACCCAGTACTTC.

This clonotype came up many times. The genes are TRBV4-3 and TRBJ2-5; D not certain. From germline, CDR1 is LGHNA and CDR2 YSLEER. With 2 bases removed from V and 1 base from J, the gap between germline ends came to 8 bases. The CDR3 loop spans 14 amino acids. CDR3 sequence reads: CASSQQSFQETQYF. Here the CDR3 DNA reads TGCGCCAGCAGCCAACAGTCCTTCCAAGAGACCCAGTACTTC.

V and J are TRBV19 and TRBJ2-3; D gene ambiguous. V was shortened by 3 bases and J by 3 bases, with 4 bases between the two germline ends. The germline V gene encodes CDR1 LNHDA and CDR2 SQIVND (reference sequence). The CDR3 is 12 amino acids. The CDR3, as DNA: TGTGCCAGTAGTATTACAACAGATACGCAGTATTTT. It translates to CASSITTDTQYF.

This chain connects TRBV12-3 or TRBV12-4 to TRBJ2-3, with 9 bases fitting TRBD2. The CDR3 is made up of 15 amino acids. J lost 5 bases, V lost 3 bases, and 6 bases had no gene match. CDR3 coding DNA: TGTGCCAGCAGTTTTAGGCGGGGGGGCCAAGATACGCAGTATTTT. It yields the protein CASSFRRGGQDTQYF.

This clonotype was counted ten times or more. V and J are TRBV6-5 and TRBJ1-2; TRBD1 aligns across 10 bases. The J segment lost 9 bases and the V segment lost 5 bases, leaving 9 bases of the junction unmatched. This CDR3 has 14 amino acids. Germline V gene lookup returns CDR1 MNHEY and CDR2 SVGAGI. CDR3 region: CASSLGQGVSRYTF. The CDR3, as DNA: TGTGCCAGCAGTCTAGGACAGGGGGTATCTCGCTACACCTTC.

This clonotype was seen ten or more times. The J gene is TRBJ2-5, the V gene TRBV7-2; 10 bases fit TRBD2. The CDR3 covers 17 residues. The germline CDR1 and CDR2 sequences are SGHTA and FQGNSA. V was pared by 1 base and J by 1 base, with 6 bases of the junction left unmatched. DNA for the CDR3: TGTGCCAGCAGCTTAGGAGTAGCGGGGGGCCCCCAAGAGACCCAGTACTTC. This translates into CASSLGVAGGPQETQYF.

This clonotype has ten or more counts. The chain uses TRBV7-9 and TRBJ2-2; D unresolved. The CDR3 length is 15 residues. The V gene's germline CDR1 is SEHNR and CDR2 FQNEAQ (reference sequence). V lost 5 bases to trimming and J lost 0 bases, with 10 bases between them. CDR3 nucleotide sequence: TGTGCCAGCAGCCCCCGCGTGGCGAACACCGGGGAGCTGTTTTTT. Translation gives CASSPRVANTGELFF. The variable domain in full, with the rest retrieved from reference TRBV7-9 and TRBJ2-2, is DTGVSQNPRHKITKRGQNVTFRCDPISEHNRLYWYRQTLGQGPEFLTYFQNEAQLEKSRLLSDRFSAERPKGSFSTLEIQRTEQGDSAMYLCASSPRVANTGELFFGEGSRLTVL.

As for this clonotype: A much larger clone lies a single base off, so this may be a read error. The CDR3 sequence is CAGSLLRGSEQFF. CDR3 in DNA: TGTGCCGGCAGCCTTCTTCGGGGCTCTGAGCAGTTCTTC. The V and J genes are TRBV3-1 and TRBJ2-1, with D perhaps TRBD1 or TRBD2 (5 bases each). There are 13 residues in the CDR3. Germline V gene lookup returns CDR1 LGHDT and CDR2 YNNKEL (reference sequence).

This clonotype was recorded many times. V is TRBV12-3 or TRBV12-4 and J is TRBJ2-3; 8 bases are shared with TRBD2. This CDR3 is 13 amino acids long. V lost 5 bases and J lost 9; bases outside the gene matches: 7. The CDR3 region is CASSIGTRGTQYF. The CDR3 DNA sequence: TGTGCCAGCAGTATCGGGACTAGGGGGACGCAGTATTTT.

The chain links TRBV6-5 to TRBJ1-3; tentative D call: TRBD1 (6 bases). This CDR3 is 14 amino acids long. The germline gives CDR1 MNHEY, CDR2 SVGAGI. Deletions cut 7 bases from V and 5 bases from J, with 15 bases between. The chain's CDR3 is CASTKTGGRNTIYF. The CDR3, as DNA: TGTGCCAGCACCAAAACGGGGGGGCGAAACACCATATATTTT.

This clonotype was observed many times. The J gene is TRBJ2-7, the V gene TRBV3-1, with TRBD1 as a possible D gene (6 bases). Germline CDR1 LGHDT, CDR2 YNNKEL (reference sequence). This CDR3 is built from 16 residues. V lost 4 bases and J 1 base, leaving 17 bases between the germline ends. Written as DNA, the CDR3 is TGTGCCAGCAGCCCCCGACAGGCTGGAGCGTCCTACGAGCAGTACTTC. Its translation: CASSPRQAGASYEQYF.

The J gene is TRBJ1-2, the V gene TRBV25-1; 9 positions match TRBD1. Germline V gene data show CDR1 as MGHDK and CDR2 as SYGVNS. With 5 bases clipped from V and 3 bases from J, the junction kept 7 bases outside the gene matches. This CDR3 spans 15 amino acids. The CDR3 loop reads CASSPRDRAYYGYTF. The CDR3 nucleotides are TGTGCCAGCAGTCCCCGGGACAGGGCTTACTATGGCTACACCTTC.

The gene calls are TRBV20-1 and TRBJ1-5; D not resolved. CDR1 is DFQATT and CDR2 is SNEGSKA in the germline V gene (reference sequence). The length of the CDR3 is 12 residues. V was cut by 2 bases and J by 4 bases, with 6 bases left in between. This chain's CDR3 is CSARLGNQPQHF. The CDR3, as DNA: TGCAGTGCTAGATTGGGAAATCAGCCCCAGCATTTT.

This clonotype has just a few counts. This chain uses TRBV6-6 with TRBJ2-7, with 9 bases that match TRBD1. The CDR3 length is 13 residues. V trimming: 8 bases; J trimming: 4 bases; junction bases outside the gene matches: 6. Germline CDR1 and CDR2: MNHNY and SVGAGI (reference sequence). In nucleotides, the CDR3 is TGTGCCAGCGAACCGGGACAGGGATACGAGCAGTACTTC. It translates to CASEPGQGYEQYF.

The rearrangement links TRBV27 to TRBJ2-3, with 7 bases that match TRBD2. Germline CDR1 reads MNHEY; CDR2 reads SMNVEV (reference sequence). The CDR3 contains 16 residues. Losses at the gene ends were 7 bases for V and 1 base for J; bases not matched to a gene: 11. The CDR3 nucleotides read TGTGCCAGCACGCTGCTGGGGCTAGCGGGCACAGATACGCAGTATTTT. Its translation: CASTLLGLAGTDTQYF.

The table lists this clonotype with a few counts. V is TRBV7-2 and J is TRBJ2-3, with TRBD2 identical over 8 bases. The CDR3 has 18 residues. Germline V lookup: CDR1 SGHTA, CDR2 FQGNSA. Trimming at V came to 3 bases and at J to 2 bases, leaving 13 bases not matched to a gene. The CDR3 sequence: CASSFGGSDSGVTDTQYF. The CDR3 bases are TGTGCCAGCAGCTTTGGGGGATCCGATAGCGGGGTCACAGATACGCAGTATTTT.

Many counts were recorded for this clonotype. CDR3 DNA: TGTGCCAGCCGCTGGACTAGCGGGGGAGGCGAGCAGTACTTC. Its protein product is CASRWTSGGGEQYF. The chain carries TRBV4-2 and TRBJ2-7, with 13 positions matching TRBD2. This CDR3 has 14 residues. V lost 8 bases to trimming and J lost 6 bases; unmatched junction nucleotides: 7. Per the germline V gene, CDR1 is LGHNA and CDR2 is YNFKEQ.

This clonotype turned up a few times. Here the CDR3 DNA reads TGCGCCAGCGGGGAGGACACCGAGAACACTGAAGCTTTCTTT. Its translation: CASGEDTENTEAFF. The V and J genes are TRBV5-1 and TRBJ1-1; TRBD1 is a possible D gene (5 bases). This CDR3 is 14 amino acids long. CDR1 is SGHRS and CDR2 is YFSETQ in the germline V gene. Trimming left V 7 bases short and J 1 base short, with 14 bases between.